This T cell receptor beta chain was obtained from a study of blood T cell repertoires in COVID-19. Looking at the study overall: PBMCs, B-cell-depleted T cells, or T cells were the source of the cDNA or gDNA that made up the material.

V was cut by 2 bases and J by 5 bases, with 13 bases left in between. The CDR3 length is 13 residues. Germline assignment: CDR1 GTSNPN and CDR2 SVGIG (reference sequence). Authors' methods: For nucleated cells, counts were estimated from reference gene primer amplification. TCRdb keeps only in-frame clones here, not all; method: immunoSEQ multiplex PCR. V and J calls and clone size are copied from that table; D and trimming were computed from the DNA. The sample has approximately 150,000 clones; 80% to 90% are singletons. The sample comprised peripheral blood. The receptor was derived from a woman aged 45-60 years with active or convalescent COVID-19. The chain has TRBV30 and TRBJ2-7; weak D call: TRBD2 (5 bases). The CDR3 DNA follows: TGTGCCTGGAGTCGCCGGGGTGGAGACGAGCAGTACTTC. Translated, it gives CAWSRRGGDEQYF.